These 9 T cell receptor beta chains were sequenced from one sample in a study of blood T cell repertoires in COVID-19. Assay: immunoSEQ multiplex PCR; the TCRdb copy retains only in-frame clones and omits some. The table lists about 210,000 clones, 84% of them singletons, with around 9.5% in the top ten. The sequencing input was peripheral blood. These receptors all come from a man aged 50 or older with active or convalescent COVID-19.

In this sample, this clone turned up a few times. The rearrangement joins TRBV5-4 to TRBJ1-6, with D perhaps matching TRBD1 (5 bases). CDR1 and CDR2 from the germline V gene are SGHNT and YYREEE (reference sequence). The CDR3 has 15 amino acids. V lost 4 bases to trimming and J lost 8 bases, with 16 bases between them. The CDR3 coding sequence is TGTGCCAGCAGCCCTCGGACCGGGGGTTATTCACCCCTCCACTTT. Protein sequence: CASSPRTGGYSPLHF.

The chain is built from TRBV7-8 and TRBJ2-2; D might be TRBD2 (5 bases). The CDR3 contains 13 residues. Germline CDR1 reads SGHVS; CDR2 reads FQNEAQ. The germline V and J ends were trimmed by 11 bases and 5 bases, with 15 bases remaining between them. The CDR3 bases are TGTGCCCTGGGGTCCCCGGGAACCGGGGAGCTGTTTTTT. It translates to CALGSPGTGELFF. The entire variable domain, with the rest obtained from reference TRBV7-8 and TRBJ2-2, is as follows: GAGVSQSPRYKVAKRGQDVALRCDPISGHVSLFWYQQALGQGPEFLTYFQNEAQLDKSGLPSDRFFAERPEGSVSTLKIQRTQQEDSAVYLCALGSPGTGELFFGEGSRLTVL.

The rearrangement joins TRBV2 to TRBJ2-7; D perhaps matches TRBD1 (6 bases). Germline-derived CDR1 and CDR2 are SNHLY and FYNNEI. CDR3 size: 14 residues. Deletions cut 5 bases from V and 2 bases from J, with 13 bases between. The CDR3 reads CASSTGQGTYEQYV. CDR3 DNA: TGTGCCAGCAGTACGGGACAAGGGACCTACGAGCAGTACGTC.

J is TRBJ2-5 and V is TRBV28, with TRBD1 as a possible D gene (5 bases). Between the trimmed V and J ends, which lost 5 bases and 1 base, there was a span of 11 bases. Germline values: CDR1 MDHEN, CDR2 SYDVKM. There are 14 residues in the CDR3. In DNA form, the CDR3 reads TGTGCCAGCAGTACATCAGGGTTCCAAGAGACCCAGTACTTC. It translates to CASSTSGFQETQYF.

CDR3 bases: TGTGCCAGCAGTTTAAACGGGTTTGGAAACACCATATATTTT. Its translation: CASSLNGFGNTIYF. The chain combines TRBV27 with TRBJ1-3; no firm D call. Germline lookup yields CDR1 MNHEY and CDR2 SMNVEV (reference sequence). Trimming pared 2 bases from V and 3 bases from J, leaving 8 bases between. The CDR3 loop spans 14 amino acids.

Concerning this clone: This sample includes further DNA sequences coding for the same CDR3. This sequence joins TRBV4-1 and TRBJ1-1; D gene unclear. Trimming stripped 1 base from V and 1 base from J, with 7 bases between. Looked up from germline, CDR1 is MGHRA and CDR2 is YSYEKL. This CDR3 region has 14 residues. CDR3 residues: CASSQGGENTEAFF. The DNA of the CDR3 is TGCGCCAGCAGCCAAGGGGGAGAGAACACTGAAGCTTTCTTT.

This sequence joins TRBV28 and TRBJ2-7, with TRBD2 matching over 14 bases. CDR1 is MDHEN, CDR2 SYDVKM, per germline. Trimming took 5 bases from V and 3 from J; bases not matched to a gene: 9. The CDR3 totals 17 residues. CDR3 coding DNA: TGTGCCAGCAGTCCACTGGGACTAGCGGGAGAAGGCTACGAGCAGTACTTC. Translated, it gives CASSPLGLAGEGYEQYF.

The V gene is TRBV11-1, the J gene TRBJ2-1, with D possibly matching TRBD2 (6 bases). This CDR3 contains 16 residues. V was shortened by 3 bases and J by 8 bases, with 20 bases between the two germline ends. Germline assignment: CDR1 SGHAT and CDR2 FQDESV (reference sequence). The DNA of the CDR3 is TGTGCCAGCAGCTTCATGCGGGAAGCCCTGGGGGATGAGCAGTTCTTC. It codes for CASSFMREALGDEQFF.

This rearrangement joins TRBV6-2 or TRBV6-3 to TRBJ2-1; D perhaps matches TRBD2 (6 bases). The CDR3 is 14 amino acids. Germline CDR1 is MNHEY and CDR2 is SVGEGT. V lost 4 bases, J lost 4 bases, and 11 bases lay in between. CDR3 protein: CASSWAGTYNEQFF. The CDR3 DNA follows: TGTGCCAGCAGTTGGGCGGGGACGTACAATGAGCAGTTCTTC.